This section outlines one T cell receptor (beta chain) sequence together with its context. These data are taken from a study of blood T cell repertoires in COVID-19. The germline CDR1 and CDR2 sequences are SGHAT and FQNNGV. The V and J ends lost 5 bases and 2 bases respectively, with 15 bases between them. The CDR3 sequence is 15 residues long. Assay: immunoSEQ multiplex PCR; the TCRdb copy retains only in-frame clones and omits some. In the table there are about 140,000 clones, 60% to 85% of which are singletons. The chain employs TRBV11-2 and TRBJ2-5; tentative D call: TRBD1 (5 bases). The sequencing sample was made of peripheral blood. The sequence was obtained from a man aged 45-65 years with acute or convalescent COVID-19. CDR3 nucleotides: TGTGCCAGCAGCGATAGGCGCAGGGCGCAAGAGACCCAGTACTTC. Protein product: CASSDRRRAQETQYF.